Following are 27 T cell receptor beta chains from one sample sequenced in a study of blood T cell repertoires in COVID-19. Repertoires were generated with immunoSEQ multiplex PCR, while TCRdb's copy carries only in-frame clones and drops some. The sample comprises about 280,000 clones, less than 95% of which are singletons, and around 2.8% rests with the top ten. Sequenced: PBMCs or T cells enriched from blood (not recorded which). Source of these receptors: a man between 40 and 49 years old who had been exposed to COVID-19.

The CDR3 loop reads CASKQGGQPQHF. The CDR3 DNA reads TGTGCCAGTAAACAGGGGGGTCAGCCCCAGCATTTT. V gene TRBV19 combines with J gene TRBJ1-5; 8 bases match TRBD1. Per germline, CDR1 LNHDA and CDR2 SQIVND (reference sequence). This CDR3 has 12 amino acids. Trimming removed 7 bases from V and 6 bases from J; junction bases left unmatched: 2.

The chain's CDR3 is CASKGPSGRGYTGELFF. CDR3 bases: TGTGCCAGTAAAGGTCCTAGCGGGAGGGGGTACACCGGGGAGCTGTTTTTT. V and J are TRBV19 and TRBJ2-2; 12 bases agree with TRBD2. The V and J ends lost 7 bases and 3 bases, in that order; junction bases with no gene match: 9. This CDR3 has 17 amino acids. Germline CDR1 and CDR2: LNHDA and SQIVND (reference sequence).

V usage is TRBV14 and J usage is TRBJ1-2; TRBD1 matches at 7 bases. Germline CDR1 and CDR2: SGHDN and FVKESK. CDR3 length: 15 residues. Germline trimming cut 0 bases from V and 8 bases from J; bases unmatched to any gene: 9. The CDR3 DNA follows: TGTGCCAGCAGCCAAGACTCTGTAGGGGGCTGGGGCTACACCTTC. Protein product: CASSQDSVGGWGYTF.

This chain links TRBV5-1 with TRBJ2-7; D unresolved. The CDR3 is made up of 12 amino acids. Germline CDR1 SGHRS, CDR2 YFSETQ. Deletions cut 3 bases from V and 5 bases from J, with 9 bases between. CDR3: CASSSDLDEQYF. CDR3 sequence (DNA): TGCGCCAGCAGCTCCGACTTAGACGAGCAGTACTTC.

The chain has TRBV24-1 and TRBJ1-3; the D gene is possibly TRBD1 (6 bases). In germline, CDR1 is KGHDR, CDR2 SFDVKD. The CDR3 covers 15 residues. V lost 4 bases to trimming and J lost 0 bases, with 9 bases between them. CDR3 sequence: CATSDTGNSGNTIYF. CDR3 DNA: TGTGCCACCAGTGACACAGGGAACTCTGGAAACACCATATATTTT.

The rearrangement links TRBV12-3 or TRBV12-4 to TRBJ1-1, with no clear D. The CDR3 is made up of 11 amino acids. V was shortened by 6 bases and J by 7 bases, with 9 bases between the two germline ends. The CDR3 nucleotides are TGTGCCAGCAGCCAGAGACTTGAAGCTTTCTTT. Amino acid sequence: CASSQRLEAFF.

The rearrangement links TRBV27 to TRBJ2-5; D not certain. Trimming cost V 7 bases and J 7 bases, with 13 bases left between them. Germline CDR1 is MNHEY and CDR2 is SMNVEV (reference sequence). CDR3 length: 12 residues. CDR3 region: CASKGSSGTQYF. CDR3 bases: TGTGCCAGCAAAGGCAGTTCGGGGACCCAGTACTTC.

The V call is TRBV6-5, the J call TRBJ2-3, with D tentatively TRBD2 (6 bases). CDR1 and CDR2 from the germline V gene are MNHEY and SVGAGI. The CDR3 consists of 12 residues. V lost 4 bases to trimming and J lost 5 bases, with 7 bases between them. The CDR3 region has the DNA TGTGCCAGCAGTTCGGGAGTAGATACGCAGTATTTT. Translated: CASSSGVDTQYF.

The chain uses TRBV9 and TRBJ2-3, with D maybe TRBD2 (5 bases). The CDR3 is made up of 16 amino acids. Germline V gene data show CDR1 as SGDLS and CDR2 as YYNGEE. The V end lost 6 bases, the J end lost 0 bases, and 17 bases lay between the germline ends. The CDR3 sequence: CASTPLGGSSTDTQYF. In DNA form, the CDR3 reads TGTGCCAGCACGCCGTTGGGCGGGTCTAGCACAGATACGCAGTATTTT. The full variable domain, in which reference TRBV9 and TRBJ2-3 provide the parts outside the CDR3, is DSGVTQTPKHLITATGQRVTLRCSPRSGDLSVYWYQQSLDQGLQFLIQYYNGEERAKGNILERFSAQQFPDLHSELNLSSLELGDSALYFCASTPLGGSSTDTQYFGPGTRLTVL.

The rearrangement links TRBV29-1 to TRBJ2-1, with 8 bases fitting TRBD1. The CDR3 has 15 residues. In germline, CDR1 is SQVTM, CDR2 ANQGSEA. J lost 4 bases, V lost 6 bases, and 11 bases had no gene match. CDR3 DNA sequence: TGCAGCGTCGCCCCGGGACAGGTAAAATACAATGAGCAGTTCTTC. Translated, it gives CSVAPGQVKYNEQFF.

This clone appeared a few times. The V and J genes are TRBV19 and TRBJ2-7, with D possibly matching TRBD1 (6 bases). The CDR3 length is 15 residues. Germline assignment: CDR1 LNHDA and CDR2 SQIVND (reference sequence). V was cut by 2 bases and J by 5 bases, with 16 bases left in between. CDR3 sequence (DNA): TGTGCCAGTAGTATAAAGTTGGACAGCGTTCACGAGCAGTACTTC. Translated, it gives CASSIKLDSVHEQYF.

CDR3 in amino acids: CASSYRGGRETDTQYF. CDR3 nucleotides: TGTGCCAGCAGCTATAGGGGGGGCAGGGAAACAGATACGCAGTATTTT. This sequence joins TRBV9 and TRBJ2-3; D might be TRBD2 (7 bases). The V and J ends lost 4 bases and 3 bases respectively, with 18 bases between them. CDR1 and CDR2 (germline): SGDLS, YYNGEE. The CDR3 has 16 residues. Full variable domain (outside the CDR3, taken from reference TRBV9 and TRBJ2-3): DSGVTQTPKHLITATGQRVTLRCSPRSGDLSVYWYQQSLDQGLQFLIQYYNGEERAKGNILERFSAQQFPDLHSELNLSSLELGDSALYFCASSYRGGRETDTQYFGPGTRLTVL.

The gene calls are TRBV6-1 and TRBJ2-7; D is possibly TRBD2 (5 bases). This CDR3 has 16 amino acids. The germline V gene has CDR1 MNHNS and CDR2 SASEGT. The germline V and J ends were trimmed by 2 bases and 2 bases, with 16 bases remaining between them. The CDR3 region has the DNA TGTGCCAGCAGTGAAAAAGCGGAAGGTCACACCTACGAGCAGTACTTC. Its translation: CASSEKAEGHTYEQYF.

The gene calls are TRBV2 and TRBJ2-1, with 11 bases matching TRBD2. The V gene end was trimmed by 8 bases and the J gene end by 0 bases; junction bases not matched to a gene: 3. Looked up from germline, CDR1 is SNHLY and CDR2 is FYNNEI. This CDR3 spans 15 amino acids. CDR3 in amino acids: CASVTSGSSYNEQFF. CDR3 bases: TGTGCCAGCGTAACTAGCGGGAGCTCCTACAATGAGCAGTTCTTC.

Only a few counts were recorded for this clone. The chain couples TRBV19 to TRBJ2-1, with 7 bases aligning to TRBD2. Germline CDR1 and CDR2: LNHDA and SQIVND (reference sequence). V dropped 5 bases and J dropped 10; count of bases not matched to a gene: 14. This CDR3 comprises 15 residues. CDR3 DNA sequence: TGTGCCAGTAGTTTGTCAGGACTAGTCGGAGAAGAGCAGTTCTTC. Translated, it gives CASSLSGLVGEEQFF. Full variable domain (missing parts from reference TRBV19 and TRBJ2-1): DGGITQSPKYLFRKEGQNVTLSCEQNLNHDAMYWYRQDPGQGLRLIYYSQIVNDFQKGDIAEGYSVSREKKESFPLTVTSAQKNPTAFYLCASSLSGLVGEEQFFGPGTRLTVL.

V gene TRBV19 combines with J gene TRBJ2-3, with 8 bases that match TRBD2. There are 14 residues in the CDR3. Per germline, CDR1 LNHDA and CDR2 SQIVND (reference sequence). The V and J ends lost 7 bases and 9 bases, in that order; junction bases with no gene match: 12. The CDR3 loop is CASTTGAGGNTQYF. DNA of the CDR3: TGTGCCAGTACTACTGGGGCGGGAGGCAACACGCAGTATTTT. The full variable domain, with the rest looked up from reference TRBV19 and TRBJ2-3, is DGGITQSPKYLFRKEGQNVTLSCEQNLNHDAMYWYRQDPGQGLRLIYYSQIVNDFQKGDIAEGYSVSREKKESFPLTVTSAQKNPTAFYLCASTTGAGGNTQYFGPGTRLTVL.

The V and J genes are TRBV5-1 and TRBJ1-5; no clear D gene. The germline gives CDR1 SGHRS, CDR2 YFSETQ. Trimming took 0 bases from V and 0 from J, leaving 4 bases between them. The length of the CDR3 is 14 residues. The CDR3 coding sequence is TGCGCCAGCAGCTTGGACGGTAGCAATCAGCCCCAGCATTTT. Translated, it gives CASSLDGSNQPQHF.

This chain joins TRBV7-9 and TRBJ1-5; 9 bases are a match to TRBD1. Germline V gene data show CDR1 as SEHNR and CDR2 as FQNEAQ (reference sequence). Losses at the gene ends were 6 bases for V and 1 base for J; bases not matched to a gene: 4. The CDR3 runs to 15 residues. The chain's CDR3 is CASSWTGASNQPQHF. The CDR3 DNA reads as TGTGCCAGCAGTTGGACAGGGGCGAGCAATCAGCCCCAGCATTTT.

The chain joins TRBV19 to TRBJ1-1; the match to TRBD1 covers 7 bases. Germline V lookup: CDR1 LNHDA, CDR2 SQIVND (reference sequence). CDR3 length equals 16 residues. V gave up 5 bases and J gave up 0 bases; unmatched junction bases: 9. DNA of the CDR3: TGTGCCAGTAGTGCTCGGACAGGACCAATGAACACTGAAGCTTTCTTT. Amino acids: CASSARTGPMNTEAFF.

This chain joins TRBV28 and TRBJ1-3, with TRBD1 matching 10 bases. Germline V gene data show CDR1 as MDHEN and CDR2 as SYDVKM. The CDR3 is made up of 16 amino acids. The junction had 8 bases not matched to a gene; V was cut back by 4 bases and J by 5 bases. The CDR3 DNA is TGTGCCAGCAGTTCGGACAGGGGGAGGGTTAGAAACACCATATATTTT. Its translation is CASSSDRGRVRNTIYF.

This sequence joins TRBV30 and TRBJ1-5, with 9 bases that match TRBD1. The CDR3 spans 13 residues. Germline lookup yields CDR1 GTSNPN and CDR2 SVGIG (reference sequence). Trimming cost V 6 bases and J 4 bases; bases outside gene matches: 4. CDR3 nucleotides: TGTGCCTGCAACGGACAGGGGAATCAGCCCCAGCATTTT. It is translated as CACNGQGNQPQHF.

The chain links TRBV11-2 to TRBJ1-2; 8 bases line up with TRBD1. Germline lookup yields CDR1 SGHAT and CDR2 FQNNGV. The V and J ends lost 1 base and 3 bases, in that order; junction bases with no gene match: 13. The CDR3 is 18 amino acids. The CDR3 DNA follows: TGTGCCAGCAGCTTAGTACCAGGGTGGCAGGGGGCTTACTATGGCTACACCTTC. Translated: CASSLVPGWQGAYYGYTF. Full variable domain (rest looked up from reference TRBV11-2 and TRBJ1-2): EAGVAQSPRYKIIEKRQSVAFWCNPISGHATLYWYQQILGQGPKLLIQFQNNGVVDDSQLPKDRFSAERLKGVDSTLKIQPAKLEDSAVYLCASSLVPGWQGAYYGYTFGSGTRLTVV.

The V and J genes are TRBV30 and TRBJ2-1; no definite D call. CDR1 is GTSNPN and CDR2 is SVGIG in the germline V gene (reference sequence). The CDR3 has 13 residues. Between the trimmed V and J ends, which lost 5 bases and 4 bases, there was a span of 12 bases. The CDR3 nucleotides read TGTGCCTGGGATCCGACACTTTACAATGAGCAGTTCTTC. As protein: CAWDPTLYNEQFF.

The genes are TRBV18 and TRBJ2-7, with TRBD2 as a possible D gene (7 bases). The V and J ends lost 1 base and 3 bases respectively, with 19 bases between them. Germline lookup yields CDR1 KGHSH and CDR2 LQKENI. The CDR3 sequence is 17 residues long. The CDR3 DNA is TGTGCCAGCTCACCACTAAGTAAGGGGGGGAGAAACTACGAGCAGTACTTC. Residues: CASSPLSKGGRNYEQYF. Together with reference TRBV18 and TRBJ2-7, the CDR3 gives the full variable domain: NAGVMQNPRHLVRRRGQEARLRCSPMKGHSHVYWYRQLPEEGLKFMVYLQKENIIDESGMPKERFSAEFPKEGPSILRIQQVVRGDSAAYFCASSPLSKGGRNYEQYFGPGTRLTVT.

The chain uses TRBV5-1 and TRBJ2-7, with 13 bases matching TRBD2. The trim removed 6 bases at V and 5 bases at J, leaving 17 bases unmatched. Germline assignment: CDR1 SGHRS and CDR2 YFSETQ. The CDR3 is 18 residues long. The CDR3 DNA reads as TGCGCCAGCACCCCTGCTCCCCTACTAGCGGGAGGGCCCCACGAGCAGTACTTC. Protein product: CASTPAPLLAGGPHEQYF.

The rearrangement links TRBV18 to TRBJ2-7, with 9 bases lining up with TRBD2. CDR3 length: 17 amino acids. The germline V gene encodes CDR1 KGHSH and CDR2 LQKENI. J lost 2 bases, V lost 0 bases, and 8 bases had no gene match. The CDR3 coding sequence is TGTGCCAGCTCACCACCACTCGGTGCGGGAGGGACCTACGAGCAGTACTTC. It yields the protein CASSPPLGAGGTYEQYF.

The V gene is TRBV27, the J gene TRBJ1-1; perhaps TRBD1 as D (5 bases). V was clipped by 2 bases and J by 4 bases, with 11 bases between them. CDR1 is MNHEY and CDR2 is SMNVEV in the germline V gene (reference sequence). This CDR3 has 14 residues. The CDR3 is CASSLGGTGTEAFF. In DNA, the CDR3 is TGTGCCAGCAGTTTAGGAGGGACGGGCACTGAAGCTTTCTTT.